This T cell receptor beta chain was identified during a study of blood T cell repertoires in COVID-19. Turning to the study itself: COVID-19 samples collected from the United States, Italy and Spain covered acute and convalescent phases. T cells, B-cell-depleted T cells, or PBMCs provided the cDNA or gDNA that served as material.

Germline V lookup: CDR1 MNHNY, CDR2 SVGAGI (reference sequence). The CDR3 covers 14 residues. Unmatched junction bases numbered 3, after V lost 6 bases and J lost 5 bases. In the original workflow: Amplification of reference gene primers provided the estimated nucleated cell counts. The data were produced by immunoSEQ multiplex PCR, yet TCRdb's version contains in-frame clones alone and is incomplete. V, J and clone size derive from that table, while D and trimming were established from the DNA sequence. Here the sample spans 210,000 or so clones, around 80% being singletons. This chain links TRBV6-6 with TRBJ2-1; 11 positions agree with TRBD2. Sequenced input: peripheral blood. The sequence derives from a woman aged 40-49 years with acute or convalescent COVID-19. The CDR3 is CASRLAGGNNEQFF. The CDR3 DNA reads TGTGCCAGCAGGCTAGCGGGGGGAAACAATGAGCAGTTCTTC.